These T cell receptor beta chains were read from a single sample in a study of T cell responses to AZD1222 COVID-19 vaccine. Clones were sequenced by immunoSEQ multiplex PCR, and TCRdb holds only the in-frame ones, with some missing. This table holds about 200,000 clones, about 93% found once. The sequencing used peripheral blood, collected on day 0 of MenACWY control vaccination. All receptors come from an adult in good health. Both conserved end residues are part of each CDR3. The D gene is left open where the match is weak. Clone size is stated in some rows and not others, as once, few, many or a class when expanded.

abundance: -
d_gene: TRBD1
v_gene: TRBV30
j_gene: TRBJ1-4
CDR3aa: CALDRNEKLFF
CDR3nt: TGTGCCTTGGACAGGAATGAAAAACTGTTTTTT

abundance: -
d_gene: TRBD1
v_gene: TRBV10-3
j_gene: TRBJ1-2
CDR3aa: CAISESGQGVRNTF
CDR3nt: TGTGCCATCAGTGAGTCGGGACAGGGGGTTCGCAACACCTTC

abundance: -
d_gene: -
v_gene: TRBV24-1
j_gene: TRBJ2-3
CDR3aa: CATIQGGTDTQYF
CDR3nt: TGTGCCACCATTCAGGGCGGCACAGATACGCAGTATTTT

abundance: -
d_gene: -
v_gene: TRBV5-1
j_gene: TRBJ1-5
CDR3aa: CASSLDGASGPQHF
CDR3nt: TGCGCCAGCAGCTTGGATGGGGCTTCGGGGCCCCAGCATTTT

abundance: -
d_gene: TRBD1
v_gene: TRBV28
j_gene: TRBJ1-1
CDR3aa: CASSLTGTGITEAFF
CDR3nt: TGTGCCAGCAGTTTAACCGGGACAGGGATCACTGAAGCTTTCTTT

abundance: -
d_gene: -
v_gene: TRBV5-4
j_gene: TRBJ2-1
CDR3aa: CASSLKDYGTFF
CDR3nt: TGTGCCAGCAGCTTGAAGGACTACGGTACGTTCTTC

abundance: -
d_gene: -
v_gene: TRBV27
j_gene: TRBJ2-1
CDR3aa: CASSFPPNYNEQFF
CDR3nt: TGTGCCAGCAGTTTCCCCCCCAACTACAATGAGCAGTTCTTC

abundance: -
d_gene: TRBD1
v_gene: TRBV7-2
j_gene: TRBJ1-5
CDR3aa: CASSLQGGNQPQHF
CDR3nt: TGTGCCAGCAGCTTACAGGGGGGGAATCAGCCCCAGCATTTT

abundance: -
d_gene: TRBD1
v_gene: TRBV2
j_gene: TRBJ2-3
CDR3aa: CASSEASTGGDTQYF
CDR3nt: TGTGCCAGCAGTGAAGCCTCCACAGGGGGGGATACGCAGTATTTT

abundance: -
d_gene: -
v_gene: TRBV6-6
j_gene: TRBJ1-2
CDR3aa: CASGSARTIGYTF
CDR3nt: TGTGCCAGCGGTTCCGCGCGGACTATTGGCTACACCTTC

abundance: -
d_gene: TRBD1
v_gene: TRBV2
j_gene: TRBJ1-5
CDR3aa: CASSDWRGLHQPQHF
CDR3nt: TGTGCCAGCAGTGATTGGAGGGGGCTTCATCAGCCCCAGCATTTT

abundance: -
d_gene: TRBD1
v_gene: TRBV5-1
j_gene: TRBJ1-2
CDR3aa: CASSRTGDYGYTF
CDR3nt: TGCGCCAGCAGCAGGACAGGGGACTATGGCTACACCTTC

abundance: -
d_gene: -
v_gene: TRBV19
j_gene: TRBJ2-7
CDR3aa: CASTRSKGVYEQYF
CDR3nt: TGTGCCAGTACCCGAAGCAAAGGGGTGTACGAGCAGTACTTC

abundance: -
d_gene: -
v_gene: TRBV6-5
j_gene: TRBJ2-7
CDR3aa: CASSYSLHEQYF
CDR3nt: TGTGCCAGCAGTTACTCGCTTCACGAGCAGTACTTC

abundance: -
d_gene: -
v_gene: TRBV7-9
j_gene: TRBJ2-7
CDR3aa: CASSLLGRRAWDEQYF
CDR3nt: TGTGCCAGCAGCTTATTAGGACGCCGGGCGTGGGACGAGCAGTACTTC

abundance: once
d_gene: TRBD1
v_gene: TRBV6-5
j_gene: TRBJ1-1
CDR3aa: CASSSLQGWVDTEAFF
CDR3nt: TGTGCCAGCAGTTCCTTACAGGGGTGGGTCGACACTGAAGCTTTCTTT

abundance: -
d_gene: -
v_gene: TRBV3-1/TRBV3-2
j_gene: TRBJ2-2
CDR3aa: CASSQGWTGELFF
CDR3nt: TGTGCCAGCAGCCAGGGATGGACCGGGGAGCTGTTTTTT

abundance: few
d_gene: TRBD2
v_gene: TRBV5-1
j_gene: TRBJ2-2
CDR3aa: CASSVQPSGGTRGTGELFF
CDR3nt: TGCGCCAGCAGCGTGCAGCCTAGCGGGGGGACCCGGGGGACCGGGGAGCTGTTTTTT

abundance: -
d_gene: -
v_gene: TRBV6-5
j_gene: TRBJ1-1
CDR3aa: CASSYSRAGKTEAFF
CDR3nt: TGTGCCAGCAGTTACTCACGGGCGGGGAAGACTGAAGCTTTCTTT

abundance: -
d_gene: -
v_gene: TRBV10-2
j_gene: TRBJ2-2
CDR3aa: CASSDLWKNTGELFF
CDR3nt: TGCGCCAGCAGTGACTTATGGAAGAACACCGGGGAGCTGTTTTTT

abundance: few
d_gene: TRBD1
v_gene: TRBV6-5
j_gene: TRBJ1-3
CDR3aa: CGIQGAGNTIYF
CDR3nt: TGTGGCATACAGGGGGCTGGAAACACCATATATTTT

abundance: -
d_gene: -
v_gene: TRBV4-3
j_gene: TRBJ1-5
CDR3aa: CASSPARVYQPQHF
CDR3nt: TGCGCCAGCAGCCCAGCCCGGGTGTACCAGCCCCAGCATTTT

abundance: -
d_gene: TRBD2
v_gene: TRBV5-1
j_gene: TRBJ2-2
CDR3aa: CASSLEASGYTGELFF
CDR3nt: TGCGCCAGCAGCTTGGAAGCTAGCGGATACACCGGGGAGCTGTTTTTT

abundance: -
d_gene: -
v_gene: TRBV30
j_gene: TRBJ1-5
CDR3aa: CAWSTGSNQPQHF
CDR3nt: TGTGCCTGGAGTACCGGTAGCAATCAGCCCCAGCATTTT

abundance: -
d_gene: -
v_gene: TRBV29-1
j_gene: TRBJ2-3
CDR3aa: CSVDFSTDTQYF
CDR3nt: TGCAGCGTTGATTTCAGCACAGATACGCAGTATTTT

abundance: -
d_gene: TRBD1
v_gene: TRBV2
j_gene: TRBJ2-1
CDR3aa: CASSPGTGAYNEQFF
CDR3nt: TGTGCCAGCAGTCCCGGGACAGGGGCCTACAATGAGCAGTTCTTC

abundance: -
d_gene: -
v_gene: TRBV24-1
j_gene: TRBJ2-3
CDR3aa: CATSDGRGSPADTQYF
CDR3nt: TGTGCCACCAGTGATGGGCGGGGAAGTCCCGCAGATACGCAGTATTTT

abundance: -
d_gene: TRBD1
v_gene: TRBV2
j_gene: TRBJ1-6
CDR3aa: CASRPDRGRNSPLHF
CDR3nt: TGTGCCAGCAGACCCGACAGGGGGCGGAATTCACCCCTCCACTTT

abundance: -
d_gene: -
v_gene: TRBV7-6
j_gene: TRBJ1-1
CDR3aa: CASSPTDYTEAFF
CDR3nt: TGTGCCAGCAGCCCTACGGACTACACTGAAGCTTTCTTT

abundance: -
d_gene: -
v_gene: TRBV2
j_gene: TRBJ2-2
CDR3aa: CASKMTRSNTGELFF
CDR3nt: TGTGCCAGCAAAATGACTAGATCCAACACCGGGGAGCTGTTTTTT

abundance: -
d_gene: -
v_gene: TRBV5-1
j_gene: TRBJ1-1
CDR3aa: CASSRIGGPGAEAFF
CDR3nt: TGCGCCAGCAGTCGGATTGGGGGACCGGGCGCTGAAGCTTTCTTT

abundance: -
d_gene: -
v_gene: TRBV6-1
j_gene: TRBJ1-1
CDR3aa: CASSETGNTEAFF
CDR3nt: TGTGCCAGCAGTGAGACAGGGAACACTGAAGCTTTCTTT

abundance: -
d_gene: -
v_gene: TRBV5-1
j_gene: TRBJ2-5
CDR3aa: CASSARQETQYF
CDR3nt: TGCGCCAGCAGCGCCCGCCAAGAGACCCAGTACTTC

abundance: -
d_gene: TRBD1
v_gene: TRBV2
j_gene: TRBJ1-4
CDR3aa: CASSEGDRGDEKLFF
CDR3nt: TGTGCCAGCAGTGAGGGGGACAGGGGGGATGAAAAACTGTTTTTT

abundance: -
d_gene: TRBD1
v_gene: TRBV11-2
j_gene: TRBJ1-1
CDR3aa: CASSYNRGRNTEAFF
CDR3nt: TGTGCCAGCAGCTATAACAGGGGGCGGAACACTGAAGCTTTCTTT

abundance: -
d_gene: -
v_gene: TRBV30
j_gene: TRBJ1-6
CDR3aa: CAWSPHSSSPLHF
CDR3nt: TGTGCCTGGAGCCCCCACTCTAGCTCACCCCTCCACTTT

abundance: -
d_gene: -
v_gene: TRBV6-5
j_gene: TRBJ1-1
CDR3aa: CASSTGAQIGKAFF
CDR3nt: TGTGCCAGCAGTACCGGGGCCCAAATAGGGAAAGCTTTCTTT

abundance: -
d_gene: -
v_gene: TRBV7-2
j_gene: TRBJ1-2
CDR3aa: CAVPRGTGAVRGYGYTF
CDR3nt: TGTGCCGTCCCCCGGGGAACAGGCGCAGTGCGGGGCTATGGCTACACCTTC

abundance: -
d_gene: TRBD1
v_gene: TRBV28
j_gene: TRBJ2-1
CDR3aa: CASSLDRGDYNEQFF
CDR3nt: TGTGCCAGCAGTTTGGACAGGGGGGATTACAATGAGCAGTTCTTC

abundance: -
d_gene: -
v_gene: TRBV5-1
j_gene: TRBJ1-2
CDR3aa: CASSSFYTGQSFYGYTF
CDR3nt: TGCGCCAGCAGCTCCTTCTATACGGGACAAAGCTTCTATGGCTACACCTTC

abundance: -
d_gene: -
v_gene: TRBV5-1
j_gene: TRBJ2-7
CDR3aa: CASGRGFGYEQYF
CDR3nt: TGCGCCAGCGGAAGGGGTTTTGGGTACGAGCAGTACTTC

abundance: -
d_gene: -
v_gene: TRBV5-1
j_gene: TRBJ1-6
CDR3aa: CASSLVPSGNSPLHF
CDR3nt: TGCGCCAGCAGCTTGGTACCCAGCGGGAATTCACCCCTCCACTTT

abundance: -
d_gene: -
v_gene: TRBV4-1
j_gene: TRBJ1-1
CDR3aa: CASSPEGLLNTEAFF
CDR3nt: TGCGCCAGCAGCCCCGAAGGGCTTTTGAACACTGAAGCTTTCTTT

abundance: -
d_gene: TRBD1
v_gene: TRBV7-2
j_gene: TRBJ1-5
CDR3aa: CASSVDRGNQPQHF
CDR3nt: TGTGCCAGCAGCGTCGACAGGGGCAATCAGCCCCAGCATTTT

abundance: once
d_gene: -
v_gene: TRBV6-5
j_gene: TRBJ1-2
CDR3aa: CASRLGQTGGYTF
CDR3nt: TGTGCCAGCCGGTTGGGACAAACTGGAGGCTACACCTTC

abundance: few
d_gene: TRBD1
v_gene: TRBV19
j_gene: TRBJ2-1
CDR3aa: CASSITPGQGIGEQFF
CDR3nt: TGTGCCAGTAGTATAACTCCGGGACAGGGAATAGGTGAGCAGTTCTTC

abundance: -
d_gene: TRBD1
v_gene: TRBV18
j_gene: TRBJ1-5
CDR3aa: CASSPGQGGNQPQHF
CDR3nt: TGTGCCAGCTCACCCGGACAGGGGGGTAATCAGCCCCAGCATTTT

abundance: -
d_gene: -
v_gene: TRBV12-3/TRBV12-4
j_gene: TRBJ1-1
CDR3aa: CASSLAANTEAFF
CDR3nt: TGTGCCAGCAGCTTGGCAGCGAACACTGAAGCTTTCTTT

abundance: once
d_gene: TRBD1
v_gene: TRBV6-2/TRBV6-3
j_gene: TRBJ1-5
CDR3aa: CASSPDRDGQPQHF
CDR3nt: TGTGCCAGCAGTCCCGACAGGGACGGTCAGCCCCAGCATTTT

abundance: -
d_gene: -
v_gene: TRBV4-3
j_gene: TRBJ1-5
CDR3aa: CASSQDRGARAQPQHF
CDR3nt: TGCGCCAGCAGCCAAGATCGGGGGGCGCGGGCTCAGCCCCAGCATTTT

abundance: -
d_gene: -
v_gene: TRBV5-1
j_gene: TRBJ1-2
CDR3aa: CASSLAGGPPNYGYTF
CDR3nt: TGCGCCAGCAGCTTGGCCGGCGGACCTCCTAACTATGGCTACACCTTC

abundance: -
d_gene: TRBD1
v_gene: TRBV19
j_gene: TRBJ1-2
CDR3aa: CASSAGTGGYGYTF
CDR3nt: TGTGCCAGTAGTGCCGGGACAGGGGGCTATGGCTACACCTTC

abundance: -
d_gene: -
v_gene: TRBV5-1
j_gene: TRBJ1-1
CDR3aa: CASSFHMNTEAFF
CDR3nt: TGCGCCAGCAGCTTCCATATGAACACTGAAGCTTTCTTT

abundance: -
d_gene: -
v_gene: TRBV5-6
j_gene: TRBJ2-5
CDR3aa: CASSLDLATGETQYF
CDR3nt: TGTGCCAGCAGCTTGGACCTAGCCACGGGGGAGACCCAGTACTTC

abundance: -
d_gene: -
v_gene: TRBV5-5
j_gene: TRBJ1-2
CDR3aa: CASSLTEHYGYTF
CDR3nt: TGTGCCAGCAGCTTGACAGAACACTATGGCTACACCTTC

abundance: -
d_gene: TRBD1
v_gene: TRBV7-8
j_gene: TRBJ1-5
CDR3aa: CASSLGGDRVQHF
CDR3nt: TGTGCCAGCAGCTTAGGCGGGGACAGGGTTCAACATTTT

abundance: -
d_gene: -
v_gene: TRBV15
j_gene: TRBJ2-1
CDR3aa: CATSRGLATLYNEQFF
CDR3nt: TGTGCCACCAGCAGGGGACTGGCAACTCTCTACAATGAGCAGTTCTTC

abundance: -
d_gene: -
v_gene: TRBV21-1
j_gene: TRBJ1-5
CDR3aa: CATCSLGTGARNQPQHF
CDR3nt: TGTGCCACTTGTTCACTCGGGACAGGGGCACGCAATCAGCCCCAGCATTTT

abundance: -
d_gene: -
v_gene: TRBV6-1
j_gene: TRBJ1-6
CDR3aa: CASSEAGFDNSPLHF
CDR3nt: TGTGCCAGCAGTGAAGCCGGGTTCGATAATTCACCCCTCCACTTT

abundance: -
d_gene: -
v_gene: TRBV30
j_gene: TRBJ1-5
CDR3aa: CAWSTGHRQPQHF
CDR3nt: TGTGCCTGGAGTACGGGACATCGTCAGCCCCAGCATTTT